This T cell receptor beta chain came from a study of graft-versus-host responses after intestinal transplantation. Study-wide context: Transplants given to recipients were multivisceral, liver-intestinal, or isolated intestinal. All of the recipients had induction that used anti-thymocyte globulin, then tacrolimus and steroids for approximately 3 years.

Libraries were prepared by immunoSEQ multiplex PCR; TCRdb keeps only in-frame clonotypes and omits some of them. The sample includes 80,000 to 95,000 clones, around 90% seen only once; the top ten take under 0.3%. Germline lookup yields CDR1 SGHAT and CDR2 FQNNGV. V was cut by 5 bases and J by 4 bases, with 21 bases left in between. This CDR3 has 17 residues. This clone has just one count. Its specificity is unknown. This chain joins TRBV11-2 and TRBJ2-1; D possibly corresponds to TRBD2 (5 bases). The TCR was taken from a human donor who was the organ donor for an intestinal transplant. Here the sequenced sample was unstimulated CD4+ T cells sorted from spleen or lymph node cells, taken before transplant. CDR3 sequence reads: CASSPSNGGSPYNEQFF. The DNA for the CDR3 is TGTGCCAGCAGCCCATCGAATGGCGGGTCACCGTACAATGAGCAGTTCTTC.